The rows below give T cell receptor beta chains drawn from one sample of a study of blood T cell repertoires in COVID-19. Libraries were prepared by immunoSEQ multiplex PCR; TCRdb keeps only in-frame clonotypes and omits some of them. The sample lists about 270,000 clones, around 89% occurring once. Sequenced input: PBMCs or T cells enriched from blood (not recorded which). The receptors come from a woman aged 25 to 39 with acute COVID-19. Both conserved end residues are part of each CDR3. The order of the fields is clone size, J gene, V gene, D gene, CDR3 protein, CDR3 DNA. D genes are given only for firm matches. Not all rows give a size; the values are once, few, many and, for expanded clones, a class.

.,TRBJ2-7,TRBV19,.,CASSAGTAKEQYF,TGTGCCAGTAGTGCGGGGACGGCTAAGGAGCAGTACTTC
.,TRBJ2-7,TRBV24-1,TRBD2,CATSDSTSGRSAYEQYF,TGTGCCACCAGTGATTCTACTAGCGGGAGGTCTGCCTACGAGCAGTACTTC
.,TRBJ1-3,TRBV7-9,.,CASSPWTRVGNTIYF,TGTGCCAGCAGCCCGTGGACACGGGTCGGAAACACCATATATTTT
.,TRBJ1-2,TRBV5-1,.,CASSSSYFRQVDNYGYTF,TGCGCCAGCAGCTCCTCGTACTTTCGACAGGTTGATAACTATGGCTACACCTTC
once,TRBJ2-5,TRBV21-1,.,CASRAAGEVGKTQYF,TGTGCCAGCAGGGCAGCGGGAGAGGTGGGAAAGACCCAGTACTTC
many,TRBJ2-5,TRBV7-7,.,CASSSGRLVAQETQYF,TGTGCCAGCAGCTCCGGTAGGCTAGTGGCTCAAGAGACCCAGTACTTC
.,TRBJ2-3,TRBV7-3,.,CASSFREKGGATDTQYF,TGTGCCAGCAGCTTCAGGGAAAAGGGCGGGGCCACAGATACGCAGTATTTT
once,TRBJ1-1,TRBV18,TRBD1,CASSPSGTGPTEAFF,TGTGCCAGCTCACCATCGGGGACAGGGCCCACTGAAGCTTTCTTT
.,TRBJ2-1,TRBV27,.,CASSFGGARNEQFF,TGTGCCAGCAGTTTCGGGGGAGCAAGGAATGAGCAGTTCTTC
.,TRBJ2-7,TRBV3-1/TRBV3-2,TRBD2,CASSYSGRDSYEQYF,TGTGCCAGCAGCTATAGCGGGAGAGACTCCTACGAGCAGTACTTC
once,TRBJ1-5,TRBV7-8,TRBD1,CASSLNAATGVNQPQHF,TGTGCCAGCAGCTTAAACGCCGCCACAGGGGTAAATCAGCCCCAGCATTTT
.,TRBJ1-5,TRBV27,.,CASKQGGQPQHF,TGTGCCAGCAAACAGGGTGGCCAGCCCCAGCATTTT
.,TRBJ1-1,TRBV30,.,CACEGEGGAFF,TGTGCCTGTGAAGGTGAAGGAGGAGCTTTCTTT
.,TRBJ2-7,TRBV5-1,TRBD2,CASSTGLASDEQYF,TGCGCCAGCAGTACAGGACTAGCATCAGACGAGCAGTACTTC
.,TRBJ2-7,TRBV2,TRBD2,CASSPPTSGYEQYF,TGTGCCAGCAGCCCACCGACTAGCGGCTACGAGCAGTACTTC
.,TRBJ1-1,TRBV7-3,TRBD1,CASSYRQGSTEAFF,TGTGCCAGCAGCTATCGACAGGGATCCACTGAAGCTTTCTTT
.,TRBJ2-2,TRBV7-3,.,CASSLMSVAGNTGELFF,TGTGCCAGCAGCTTAATGTCTGTGGCAGGAAACACCGGGGAGCTGTTTTTT
.,TRBJ2-2,TRBV27,.,CASSKRTDSYTGELFF,TGTGCCAGCAGTAAAAGGACAGACTCTTACACCGGGGAGCTGTTTTTT
.,TRBJ2-7,TRBV28,TRBD1,CASMRFGTGSYEQYF,TGTGCCAGCATGAGGTTCGGGACAGGGAGCTACGAGCAGTACTTC
.,TRBJ2-7,TRBV29-1,.,CSVCTGGYEQYF,TGCAGCGTTTGTACAGGTGGCTACGAGCAGTACTTC
.,TRBJ2-1,TRBV6-1,TRBD2,CASSDWLAGVWEQFF,TGTGCCAGCAGTGATTGGCTAGCGGGAGTGTGGGAGCAGTTCTTC
.,TRBJ2-3,TRBV4-1,.,CASSQEGNSGGTDTQYF,TGCGCCAGCAGCCAAGAAGGTAATAGCGGAGGCACAGATACGCAGTATTTT
.,TRBJ1-1,TRBV28,.,CASSLTVKNTEAFF,TGTGCCAGCAGTTTGACAGTGAAGAACACTGAAGCTTTCTTT
.,TRBJ2-7,TRBV6-6,TRBD1,CASSVTGGMIYEQYF,TGTGCCAGCAGTGTAACAGGGGGGATGATCTACGAGCAGTACTTC
.,TRBJ1-2,TRBV2,TRBD1,CASRGTGGHGYTF,TGTGCCAGCAGGGGGACAGGGGGCCATGGCTACACCTTC
.,TRBJ1-2,TRBV28,TRBD1,CASSLFRGPLTF,TGTGCCAGCAGCTTATTCAGGGGGCCCCTCACCTTC
once,TRBJ1-2,TRBV18,TRBD1,CASSISGQVDGYTF,TGTGCCAGCTCCATTTCGGGACAGGTTGATGGCTACACCTTC
once,TRBJ1-2,TRBV19,TRBD1,CASTMGQGGYGYTF,TGTGCCAGTACCATGGGACAGGGCGGCTATGGCTACACCTTC
.,TRBJ1-3,TRBV28,.,CASSPGQLSGNTIYF,TGTGCCAGCAGTCCAGGACAGCTCTCTGGAAACACCATATATTTT
.,TRBJ1-2,TRBV14,TRBD1,CASSQEGDRGAAAGYTF,TGTGCCAGCAGCCAAGAGGGGGACAGGGGGGCCGCGGCTGGCTACACCTTC
once,TRBJ1-5,TRBV20-1,.,CSASWQEDQPQHF,TGCAGTGCTAGTTGGCAGGAGGATCAGCCCCAGCATTTT
.,TRBJ2-1,TRBV5-6,.,CASSQQWNEQFF,TGTGCCAGCAGCCAACAATGGAATGAGCAGTTCTTC
.,TRBJ2-1,TRBV18,TRBD1,CASSPQDRGSFMDEQFF,TGTGCCAGCTCACCTCAGGACAGGGGATCGTTTATGGATGAGCAGTTCTTC
.,TRBJ2-5,TRBV7-2,.,CASSVDRTGKETQYF,TGTGCCAGCAGCGTAGACCGGACGGGAAAAGAGACCCAGTACTTC
.,TRBJ2-7,TRBV27,TRBD2,CASASGATYEQYF,TGTGCCAGCGCTAGCGGGGCTACCTACGAGCAGTACTTC
.,TRBJ1-1,TRBV29-1,.,CSAKDSAEAFF,TGCAGCGCAAAGGACAGCGCGGAAGCTTTCTTT
.,TRBJ1-1,TRBV5-1,TRBD1,CASSRTGGAGNTEAFF,TGCGCCAGCAGCCGGACAGGGGGCGCGGGGAACACTGAAGCTTTCTTT
.,TRBJ2-7,TRBV9,.,CASSVNPGGPYEQYF,TGTGCCAGCAGCGTAAACCCGGGGGGCCCGTACGAGCAGTACTTC
.,TRBJ2-3,TRBV2,.,CASSLARGWADTQYF,TGTGCCAGCAGCCTTGCAAGGGGGTGGGCAGATACGCAGTATTTT
.,TRBJ1-5,TRBV3-1/TRBV3-2,TRBD1,CASSQGTGGNQPQHF,TGTGCCAGCAGCCAAGGGACAGGGGGCAATCAGCCCCAGCATTTT
.,TRBJ2-7,TRBV10-2,TRBD1,CASSDSQGFSYEQYF,TGCGCCAGCAGTGACTCACAGGGGTTCTCCTACGAGCAGTACTTC
.,TRBJ2-7,TRBV4-1,.,CASSQVAGPSSYEQYF,TGCGCCAGCAGCCAAGTCGCGGGTCCTAGCTCCTACGAGCAGTACTTC
.,TRBJ1-5,TRBV2,.,CASSEGPYQPQHF,TGTGCCAGCAGTGAGGGGCCGTATCAGCCCCAGCATTTT
.,TRBJ2-5,TRBV5-1,TRBD1,CASSPTGEVSQETQYF,TGCGCCAGCAGCCCGACAGGGGAGGTGAGCCAAGAGACCCAGTACTTC
.,TRBJ2-1,TRBV7-6,.,CASRPDSGNEQFF,TGTGCCAGCAGACCCGACTCGGGCAATGAGCAGTTCTTC
once,TRBJ1-5,TRBV7-9,.,CAAGGNQPQHF,TGTGCCGCGGGGGGGAATCAGCCCCAGCATTTT
.,TRBJ2-7,TRBV5-8,TRBD1,CASSLGDRGLDEQYF,TGTGCCAGCAGCTTGGGGGACAGGGGGCTGGACGAGCAGTACTTC
.,TRBJ2-7,TRBV29-1,TRBD2,CSVEEAGEGYEQYF,TGCAGCGTTGAGGAAGCGGGAGAGGGGTACGAGCAGTACTTC
.,TRBJ2-1,TRBV6-4,.,CASSDVGRFNEQFF,TGTGCCAGCAGTGACGTAGGGAGATTCAATGAGCAGTTCTTC
.,TRBJ1-2,TRBV6-5,TRBD1,CASRDRAYGYTF,TGTGCCAGCAGGGACAGGGCCTATGGCTACACCTTC
.,TRBJ2-7,TRBV19,.,CASSLGLGYEQYF,TGTGCCAGTAGTCTCGGACTGGGCTACGAGCAGTACTTC
.,TRBJ2-2,TRBV12-3/TRBV12-4,.,CASSYYTGELFF,TGTGCCAGCAGCTATTACACCGGGGAGCTGTTTTTT
.,TRBJ2-1,TRBV5-1,TRBD1,CASSLAPGTVGEQFF,TGCGCCAGCAGCTTGGCCCCAGGGACAGTCGGTGAGCAGTTCTTC
.,TRBJ2-1,TRBV28,.,CASSFTGTHGFF,TGTGCCAGCAGTTTTACCGGGACTCACGGGTTCTTC
.,TRBJ2-7,TRBV29-1,.,CSVGGSSGEQYF,TGCAGCGTTGGTGGCAGCTCGGGAGAGCAGTACTTC
.,TRBJ1-1,TRBV5-6,.,CASSLSGITHPRTEAFF,TGTGCCAGCAGCTTGAGCGGGATAACTCATCCTCGAACTGAAGCTTTCTTT